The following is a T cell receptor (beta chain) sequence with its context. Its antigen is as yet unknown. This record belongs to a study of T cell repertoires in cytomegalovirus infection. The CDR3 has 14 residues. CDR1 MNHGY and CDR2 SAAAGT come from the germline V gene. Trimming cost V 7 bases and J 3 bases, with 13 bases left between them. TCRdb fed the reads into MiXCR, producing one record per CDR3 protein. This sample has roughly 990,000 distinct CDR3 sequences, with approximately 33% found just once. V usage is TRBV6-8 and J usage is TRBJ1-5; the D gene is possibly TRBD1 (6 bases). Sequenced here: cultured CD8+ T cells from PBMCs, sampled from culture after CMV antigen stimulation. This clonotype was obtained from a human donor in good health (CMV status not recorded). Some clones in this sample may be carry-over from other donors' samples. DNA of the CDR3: TGTGCCAGCAAGTTTGCGGGGGCCAATCAGCCCCAGCATTTT. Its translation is CASKFAGANQPQHF.